One sample yielded the 2 T cell receptor beta chains listed below, sequenced in a study of cytomegalovirus exposure and HLA in healthy donors. PCR employed 60 Vbeta and 13 Jbeta primers. Libraries were prepared by immunoSEQ multiplex PCR; TCRdb keeps only in-frame clonotypes and omits some of them. Of 150,000 to 200,000 clones detected, about 90% appear once; the ten largest clones hold about 0.21%. The sample consisted of PBMCs. The receptor source for this set is a girl under three years old in good health and CMV-seronegative.

The chain uses TRBV4-1 and TRBJ2-3; no reliable D call. The CDR3 sequence is 15 residues long. Germline V gives CDR1 MGHRA, CDR2 YSYEKL. V lost 1 base and J lost 1, with 9 bases in between. DNA for the CDR3: TGCGCCAGCAGCCAAGGCCCGGCGGGCACAGATACGCAGTATTTT. It specifies CASSQGPAGTDTQYF.

The chain uses TRBV29-1 and TRBJ2-1, with 10 bases aligning to TRBD1. V lost 6 bases to trimming and J lost 6 bases; unmatched junction nucleotides: 8. There are 14 residues in the CDR3. From germline, CDR1 is SQVTM and CDR2 ANQGSEA. In DNA form, the CDR3 reads TGCAGCGTGGGGGGACAGGGGATATCCAATGAGCAGTTCTTC. It translates to CSVGGQGISNEQFF.